The subject of this entry is one T cell receptor beta chain. Its cognate antigen is unknown. This entry comes from a study of cytomegalovirus exposure and HLA in healthy donors. The CDR3 covers 16 residues. From germline, CDR1 is LGHNA and CDR2 YNFKEQ. The V and J ends lost 3 bases and 4 bases, in that order; junction bases with no gene match: 9. Study results and caveats: A missense DCLRE1C variant was associated with V- and J-gene trimming of TCR beta chains in a later analysis, and an independent cohort replicated the association.

Primers: 60 Vbeta forward and 13 Jbeta reverse. This table comes from immunoSEQ multiplex PCR, and its TCRdb copy is limited to in-frame clones, with some not included. The sample carries more than 85,000 clones, just under 70% recorded once. The sequence was obtained from a woman in her seventies in good health and CMV-seropositive. V gene TRBV4-2 combines with J gene TRBJ1-1; 9 nucleotides align to TRBD1. Sequencing was performed on PBMCs. DNA of the CDR3: TGTGCCAGCAGCCAGGTCACAGGGGGCGACGGCACTGAAGCTTTCTTT. Residues: CASSQVTGGDGTEAFF.